The 29 T cell receptor beta chains listed next were all sequenced from one sample in a study of regulatory dendritic cells for organ transplantation (dated by TCRdb to the late 2010s). To prepare the library, the immunoSEQ multiplex PCR assay was applied. The table was pulled from immuneACCESS by TCRdb, which kept in-frame rearrangements only. Such tables lose some clones; where checked, under half of the loss comes from unresolved V genes, and the rest has no known cause. The sample table lists about 38,000 clones, about nine tenths of them with a count of one. The ten largest clones represent about 0.11% of the sample. Sequenced input: naive CD8+ T cells from blood. The intended sense of this specimen's cell subset or site label: CD45RA+ naive T cells. These receptors came from a human donor in good health.

J is TRBJ2-1 and V is TRBV27; D not resolved. The CDR3 is 16 amino acids. V lost 0 bases, J lost 0 bases, and 9 bases lay in between. The germline V gene encodes CDR1 MNHEY and CDR2 SMNVEV (reference sequence). The CDR3 DNA reads as TGTGCCAGCAGTTTATCAGCCCGGAGCTCCTACAATGAGCAGTTCTTC. Translation: CASSLSARSSYNEQFF.

This clone has just a few counts. The J gene is TRBJ1-2, the V gene TRBV5-5; 7 bases agree with TRBD1. The CDR3 covers 12 residues. J was trimmed by 5 bases and V by 3 bases; bases with no gene match: 1. Germline CDR1 reads SGHKS; CDR2 reads YYEKEE (reference sequence). The CDR3 spells CASSYRGYGYTF. CDR3 coding DNA: TGTGCCAGCAGCTACAGGGGATATGGCTACACCTTC. The full variable domain, completed using reference TRBV5-5 and TRBJ1-2, is DAGVTQSPTHLIKTRGQQVTLRCSPISGHKSVSWYQQVLGQGPQFIFQYYEKEERGRGNFPDRFSARQFPNYSSELNVNALLLGDSALYLCASSYRGYGYTFGSGTRLTVV.

The chain combines TRBV28 with TRBJ2-3; 11 nucleotides align to TRBD2. The CDR3 runs 17 residues. CDR1 and CDR2 (germline): MDHEN, SYDVKM. Trimming at V came to 5 bases and at J to 4 bases, leaving 11 bases not matched to a gene. The DNA of the CDR3 is TGTGCCAGCAGTCTCGTAGCGGGAGGGCCTTTTTCAGATACGCAGTATTTT. Amino acid sequence: CASSLVAGGPFSDTQYF.

The chain links TRBV4-1 to TRBJ1-4; maybe TRBD1 (6 bases). Germline V gene data show CDR1 as MGHRA and CDR2 as YSYEKL. CDR3 size: 15 residues. Between the trimmed V and J ends, which lost 5 bases and 8 bases, there was a span of 18 bases. The CDR3 sequence is CASSERGTREEKLFF. DNA for the CDR3: TGCGCCAGCAGCGAAAGGGGGACCAGAGAGGAAAAACTGTTTTTT.

As to this clone: One junction end does not reproduce the germline sequence, and a read error may be involved. V is TRBV7-7 and J is TRBJ2-1; TRBD2 matches at 7 bases. Germline CDR1 SSHAT, CDR2 FNYEAQ (reference sequence). CDR3 length equals 19 residues. The CDR3 is CASSLSPAGSPLIDNEQFF. CDR3 sequence (DNA): TGTGCTAGCAGCTTATCCCCAGCGGGATCTCCCCTTATTGACAATGAGCAGTTCTTC.

The rearrangement joins TRBV28 to TRBJ2-7; D is unclear. The CDR3 runs 11 residues. CDR1 is MDHEN, CDR2 SYDVKM, per germline. Trimming left V 8 bases short and J 12 bases short, with 17 bases between. The CDR3 here is CASGPRSSLYF. Here the CDR3 DNA reads TGTGCCAGCGGACCCCGGAGCAGCTTGTACTTC.

This clone has just a few counts. This rearrangement joins TRBV30 to TRBJ1-1; possibly TRBD1 for D (5 bases). Trimming shortened V by 0 bases and J by 3 bases, and 8 bases separated the two germline ends. Germline V gene data show CDR1 as GTSNPN and CDR2 as SVGIG (reference sequence). CDR3 length: 13 residues. The CDR3 DNA sequence: TGTGCCTGGAGTGTAACAGGCTACACTGAAGCTTTCTTT. It codes for CAWSVTGYTEAFF.

CDR3 sequence reads: CASSTRTAAARYGEETQYF. In DNA form, the CDR3 reads TGTGCCAGCAGCACCCGGACAGCAGCAGCAAGGTACGGAGAAGAGACCCAGTACTTC. The chain combines TRBV5-6 with TRBJ2-5, with D maybe TRBD1 (6 bases). CDR1 and CDR2 (germline): SGHDT, YYEEEE. V shed 4 bases and J shed 3 bases, with 28 bases lying between them. The CDR3 is 19 residues long. The full variable domain, its missing parts supplied by reference TRBV5-6 and TRBJ2-5, is DAGVTQSPTHLIKTRGQQVTLRCSPKSGHDTVSWYQQALGQGPQFIFQYYEEEERQRGNFPDRFSGHQFPNYSSELNVNALLLGDSALYLCASSTRTAAARYGEETQYFGPGTRLLVL.

Written as DNA, the CDR3 is TGTGCCAGCAGTGATAGGCCAGCGGGATCCACCTACGAGCAGTACTTC. The encoded protein is CASSDRPAGSTYEQYF. The chain links TRBV2 to TRBJ2-7; TRBD2 agrees at 7 bases. Germline CDR1 SNHLY, CDR2 FYNNEI. The length of the CDR3 is 16 residues. V trimming: 3 bases; J trimming: 2 bases; junction bases outside the gene matches: 10.

V is TRBV6-5 and J is TRBJ1-6; TRBD1 matches at 8 bases. The V and J ends lost 2 bases and 5 bases, in that order; junction bases with no gene match: 2. The CDR3 loop spans 15 amino acids. Germline loops: CDR1 MNHEY, CDR2 SVGAGI. The CDR3 loop reads CASSYGTGDNSPLHF. The CDR3 DNA reads TGTGCCAGCAGTTACGGGACAGGTGATAATTCACCCCTCCACTTT.

This clone was counted only a few times. The chain carries TRBV10-3 and TRBJ2-7; perhaps TRBD1 as D (5 bases). The CDR3 covers 13 residues. V lost 3 bases and J lost 5, with 11 bases in between. Germline CDR1 reads ENHRY; CDR2 reads SYGVKD. This chain's CDR3 is CAISEVGRDEQYF. As DNA, the CDR3 is TGTGCCATCAGTGAAGTAGGCAGGGACGAGCAGTACTTC.

The V gene is TRBV4-2, the J gene TRBJ1-2; D is undetermined. This CDR3 region has 15 residues. In germline, CDR1 is LGHNA, CDR2 YNFKEQ. The V and J ends lost 2 bases and 2 bases respectively, with 12 bases between them. The CDR3 coding sequence is TGTGCCAGCAGCCAAAGGGCGCCTACCAACTATGGCTACACCTTC. Its protein product is CASSQRAPTNYGYTF.

This clone was found once. As DNA, the CDR3 is TGTGCCAGCAGCCCGCCCCCGGGTGGAGGGGTAGGAGAGACCCAGTACTTC. Amino acids: CASSPPPGGGVGETQYF. This chain joins TRBV7-9 and TRBJ2-5; possibly TRBD2 for D (6 bases). The CDR3 extends over 17 amino acids. The V end lost 5 bases, the J end lost 4 bases, and 23 bases lay between the germline ends. The germline gives CDR1 SEHNR, CDR2 FQNEAQ (reference sequence).

This chain uses TRBV27 with TRBJ1-2, with 8 positions matching TRBD1. Germline lookup yields CDR1 MNHEY and CDR2 SMNVEV (reference sequence). Trimming took 6 bases from V and 4 from J; bases not matched to a gene: 10. CDR3 length: 15 residues. The CDR3 nucleotides read TGTGCCAGCAGCCCGGCAGGGGGCGCCGGCTATGGCTACACCTTC. Amino acid sequence: CASSPAGGAGYGYTF.

The chain uses TRBV9 and TRBJ1-1; no reliable D call. V gave up 0 bases and J gave up 1 base, with 7 bases separating them. From germline, CDR1 is SGDLS and CDR2 YYNGEE. This CDR3 has 14 amino acids. The CDR3: CASSVGTANTEAFF. In nucleotides, the CDR3 is TGTGCCAGCAGCGTAGGTACAGCGAACACTGAAGCTTTCTTT.

The rearrangement joins TRBV5-4 to TRBJ1-2, with TRBD1 matching 7 bases. Per the germline V gene, CDR1 is SGHNT and CDR2 is YYREEE (reference sequence). V lost 4 bases, J lost 8 bases, and 14 bases stayed unmatched. The CDR3 sequence is 15 residues long. CDR3 bases: TGTGCCAGCAGCATCTGGACAGGTCCAACCGCGGGCTACACCTTC. It translates to CASSIWTGPTAGYTF.

This chain joins TRBV15 and TRBJ2-3, with 12 bases fitting TRBD1. The CDR3 consists of 16 residues. Germline V gives CDR1 LNHNV, CDR2 YYDKDF (reference sequence). The J segment lost 5 bases and the V segment lost 5 bases, leaving 8 bases of the junction unmatched. The CDR3, as DNA: TGTGCCACCAGCTCCCGGGACAGGGGGCTCGGAGATACGCAGTATTTT. It yields the protein CATSSRDRGLGDTQYF.

The chain is built from TRBV4-2 and TRBJ2-7; TRBD1 matches at 8 bases. V was clipped by 1 base and J by 3 bases; unmatched bases: 5. The CDR3 covers 15 residues. Germline V gene data show CDR1 as LGHNA and CDR2 as YNFKEQ. The CDR3 here is CASSQGQGNVYEQYF. The CDR3 region has the DNA TGTGCCAGCAGCCAAGGACAGGGGAATGTCTACGAGCAGTACTTC.

Here the CDR3 reads CATRPGDFYNEQFF. The CDR3 DNA sequence: TGTGCCACCCGCCCGGGGGACTTTTACAATGAGCAGTTCTTC. The chain recombines TRBV9 with TRBJ2-1; tentative D call: TRBD2 (6 bases). V was clipped by 9 bases and J by 4 bases, with 17 bases between them. Germline V gene sequence: CDR1 SGDLS, CDR2 YYNGEE. The CDR3 totals 14 residues. Based on the CDR3 plus reference TRBV9 and TRBJ2-1, the full variable domain is DSGVTQTPKHLITATGQRVTLRCSPRSGDLSVYWYQQSLDQGLQFLIQYYNGEERAKGNILERFSAQQFPDLHSELNLSSLELGDSALYFCATRPGDFYNEQFFGPGTRLTVL.

As DNA, the CDR3 is TGTGCCAGCAGCCCAGGATCGGGGATGGGCTACACCTTC. Translation: CASSPGSGMGYTF. This chain joins TRBV5-6 and TRBJ1-2; D uncertain. Germline V gene data show CDR1 as SGHDT and CDR2 as YYEEEE. V was shortened by 4 bases and J by 8 bases, with 15 bases between the two germline ends. The CDR3 is 13 residues long.

The chain uses TRBV9 and TRBJ2-1; TRBD2 is a possible D gene (6 bases). V lost 0 bases and J 9 bases, leaving 10 bases between the germline ends. The CDR3 has 13 amino acids. The V gene's germline CDR1 is SGDLS and CDR2 YYNGEE. DNA of the CDR3: TGTGCCAGCAGCGTAGGGACCGGGAGTGAGCAGTTCTTC. Translating gives CASSVGTGSEQFF.

The chain combines TRBV7-3 with TRBJ1-2; 8 nucleotides match TRBD1. The CDR3 spans 14 residues. Germline CDR1 SGHTA, CDR2 FQGTGA. V trimming: 5 bases; J trimming: 8 bases; junction bases outside the gene matches: 10. The CDR3 spells CASSDTGGRMGYTF. The CDR3 DNA is TGTGCCAGCAGCGATACAGGGGGAAGGATGGGCTACACCTTC.

This chain uses TRBV11-2 with TRBJ1-5; tentative D call: TRBD1 (5 bases). This CDR3 region has 13 residues. Germline values: CDR1 SGHAT, CDR2 FQNNGV. V lost 3 bases to trimming and J lost 5 bases, with 8 bases between them. The CDR3 is CASSLGVDQPQHF. The CDR3 DNA sequence: TGTGCCAGCAGCTTGGGGGTGGATCAGCCCCAGCATTTT.

This clone was observed a single time. The chain employs TRBV7-3 and TRBJ2-3, with 14 bases fitting TRBD2. Germline V CDR1 and CDR2: SGHTA, FQGTGA. V shed 0 bases, J shed 4 bases, and the junction held 15 bases outside the gene matches. The CDR3 has 21 amino acids. CDR3 amino acids: CASSLTATGTSGRVTADTQYF. In DNA form, the CDR3 reads TGTGCCAGCAGCTTAACGGCGACCGGGACTAGCGGGAGAGTTACCGCAGATACGCAGTATTTT.

The V gene is TRBV28, the J gene TRBJ1-6; no clear D. V lost 1 base to trimming and J lost 12 bases, with 4 bases between them. The CDR3 has 11 amino acids. CDR1 is MDHEN and CDR2 is SYDVKM in the germline V gene. The CDR3 sequence: CASSLSVPLHF. The CDR3 coding sequence is TGTGCCAGCAGTTTATCAGTACCCCTCCACTTT.

V is TRBV27 and J is TRBJ2-1; D is perhaps TRBD1 or TRBD2 (5 bases each). V shed 4 bases and J shed 5 bases, with 15 bases lying between them. In germline, CDR1 is MNHEY, CDR2 SMNVEV (reference sequence). The CDR3 totals 15 residues. CDR3 region: CASSYGTPTNNEQFF. The CDR3 coding sequence is TGTGCCAGCAGTTACGGGACGCCTACAAACAATGAGCAGTTCTTC.

The rearrangement links TRBV5-4 to TRBJ1-2, with TRBD1 as a possible D gene (5 bases). The CDR3 length is 17 residues. Trimming cost V 0 bases and J 1 base, with 16 bases left between them. CDR1 is SGHNT, CDR2 YYREEE, per germline (reference sequence). The CDR3 sequence is CASSLGLGGEINYGYTF. As DNA, the CDR3 is TGTGCCAGCAGCTTGGGTCTGGGGGGAGAAATTAACTATGGCTACACCTTC.

The chain has TRBV28 and TRBJ2-6, with 10 bases fitting TRBD2. This CDR3 is 14 amino acids long. CDR1 MDHEN and CDR2 SYDVKM come from the germline V gene. V shed 7 bases and J 5 bases; nucleotides not matched to a gene: 2. The chain's CDR3 is CASKREGWANVLTF. CDR3 nucleotides: TGTGCCAGCAAGCGGGAGGGCTGGGCCAACGTCCTGACTTTC. Full variable domain (missing parts from reference TRBV28 and TRBJ2-6): DVKVTQSSRYLVKRTGEKVFLECVQDMDHENMFWYRQDPGLGLRLIYFSYDVKMKEKGDIPEGYSVSREKKERFSLILESASTNQTSMYLCASKREGWANVLTFGAGSRLTVL.

The chain couples TRBV4-2 to TRBJ2-3; weak D call: TRBD2 (5 bases). Looked up from germline, CDR1 is LGHNA and CDR2 is YNFKEQ. The CDR3 totals 13 residues. V was clipped by 0 bases and J by 9 bases, with 10 bases between them. This chain's CDR3 is CASSQDGVGTQYF. The CDR3 nucleotides read TGTGCCAGCAGCCAAGACGGGGTAGGGACGCAGTATTTT.